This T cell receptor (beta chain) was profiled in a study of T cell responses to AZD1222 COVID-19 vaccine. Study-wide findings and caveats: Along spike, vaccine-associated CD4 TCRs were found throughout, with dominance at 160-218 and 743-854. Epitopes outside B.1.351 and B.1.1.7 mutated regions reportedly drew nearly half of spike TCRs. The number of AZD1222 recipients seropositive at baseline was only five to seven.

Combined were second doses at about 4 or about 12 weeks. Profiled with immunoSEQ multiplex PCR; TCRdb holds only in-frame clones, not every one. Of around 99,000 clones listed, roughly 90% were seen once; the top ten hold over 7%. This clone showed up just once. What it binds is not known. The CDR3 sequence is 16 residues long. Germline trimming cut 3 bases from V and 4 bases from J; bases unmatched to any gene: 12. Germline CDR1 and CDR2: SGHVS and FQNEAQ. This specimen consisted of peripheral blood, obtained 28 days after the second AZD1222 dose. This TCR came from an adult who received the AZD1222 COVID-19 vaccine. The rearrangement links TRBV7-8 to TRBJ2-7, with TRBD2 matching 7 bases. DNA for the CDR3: TGTGCCAGCAGCTTCGGCAAAGATCTAGCGGAATACGAGCAGTACTTC. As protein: CASSFGKDLAEYEQYF.